This T cell receptor (beta chain) was profiled in a study of T cell responses to AZD1222 COVID-19 vaccine. Points from the study as a whole: Donors were largely white British and mainly female; clonal diversity was possibly underestimated. The study found Spike-specific TCR breadth and depth rose after two AZD1222 doses. After the peak T cell response, and only then, were repertoires sampled. Reportedly, close to half of spike-specific TCRs are directed against unmutated variant regions.

The CDR3 length is 15 residues. V dropped 4 bases and J dropped 0; count of bases not matched to a gene: 5. Germline assignment: CDR1 MDHEN and CDR2 SYDVKM. Sequenced by immunoSEQ multiplex PCR; TCRdb stores in-frame clones only, minus some. The sample has 130,000 or so clones, 75% to 95% seen once; the top ten hold more than 3.5%. In regard to this clone: Its antigen is undetermined.

The starting material was peripheral blood, obtained 28 days after the second dose of the MenACWY control vaccine. The sequence came from an adult who received the MenACWY meningococcal vaccine as a control. This chain uses TRBV28 with TRBJ1-1, with 7 bases matching TRBD1. The CDR3 bases are TGTGCCAGCAGTTCACCAGGGGGTGTGAACACTGAAGCTTTCTTT. As protein: CASSSPGGVNTEAFF. The full variable domain, its missing parts supplied by reference TRBV28 and TRBJ1-1, is DVKVTQSSRYLVKRTGEKVFLECVQDMDHENMFWYRQDPGLGLRLIYFSYDVKMKEKGDIPEGYSVSREKKERFSLILESASTNQTSMYLCASSSPGGVNTEAFFGQGTRLTVV.